Included here is one T cell receptor beta chain sequence, with context. Sequencing was performed with immunoSEQ multiplex PCR; in TCRdb, only in-frame clones are kept and a portion is missing. The sample carries approximately 180,000 clones, roughly 91% recorded once. This entry belongs to a study of blood T cell repertoires in COVID-19. Study-level background: Sample material is recorded as cDNA or gDNA derived from T cells, B-cell-depleted T cells, or PBMCs.

This CDR3 region has 18 residues. V lost 4 bases and J lost 4; bases outside the gene matches: 11. Germline loops: CDR1 SEHNR, CDR2 FQNEAQ (reference sequence). V is TRBV7-9 and J is TRBJ2-6; 9 nucleotides match TRBD1. The TCR sequence derives from a human donor in a cohort sampled during active COVID-19. What was sequenced was peripheral blood. In nucleotides, the CDR3 is TGTGCCAGCAGCTCGGGACAGGGCGGGATACTGGGGGCCAACGTCCTGACTTTC. Translating it yields CASSSGQGGILGANVLTF.